This is a list of T cell receptor beta chains from one sample in a study of regulatory T cells in long-lasting Graves disease. MiXCR, run by TCRdb on the multiplex PCR reads, gives a single entry per CDR3 protein. The sample carries 400,000 to 550,000 distinct CDR3 sequences, 16% recorded once. Separately, the same data were catalogued under a study of T cells in Graves' hyperthyroidism and ophthalmopathy.

The specimen was peripheral blood mononuclear cells (PBMCs), collected at new diagnosis, from a patient treated with antithyroid drugs. The origin of the receptors is a young woman with Graves disease. Both conserved end residues are part of each CDR3. A D gene is named only where the DNA matches it firmly. Some rows mark clone size as missing; the rest say once, few, many or name a class of expanded clone.

>many|TRBJ2-5|TRBD2|TRBV9
CASSDPAGGIGETQYF
TGTGCCAGCAGCGACCCAGCGGGAGGGATCGGAGAGACCCAGTACTTC
>NA|TRBJ1-2|NA|TRBV29-1
CSFRGGQRGYTF
TGCAGCTTTCGCGGGGGGCAGCGAGGCTACACCTTC
>many|TRBJ1-5|TRBD1|TRBV20-1
CSANRGSNQPQHF
TGCAGTGCTAACAGGGGTAGCAATCAGCCCCAGCATTTT
>NA|TRBJ2-3|NA|TRBV9
CASSVSADTQYF
TGTGCCAGCAGCGTAAGCGCAGATACGCAGTATTTT
>few|TRBJ2-7|NA|TRBV12-3/TRBV12-4
CASSAGVPEQYF
TGTGCCAGCAGTGCCGGGGTTCCCGAGCAGTACTTC
>many|TRBJ1-6|TRBD1|TRBV6-1
CASSEQGQGGSPLHF
TGTGCCAGCAGTGAACAAGGACAGGGAGGGTCACCCCTCCACTTT
>NA|TRBJ2-1|TRBD2|TRBV7-2
CASSLVGTSGRGDEQFF
TGTGCCAGCAGCTTAGTAGGGACTAGCGGGAGGGGTGATGAGCAGTTCTTC
>few|TRBJ1-2|NA|TRBV29-1
CSVPKGHYGYTF
TGCAGCGTCCCAAAGGGCCACTATGGCTACACCTTC
>many|TRBJ2-7|NA|TRBV20-1
CSAQTRSSSYEQYF
TGCAGTGCGCAAACTAGAAGCAGCTCCTACGAGCAGTACTTC
>NA|TRBJ2-3|NA|TRBV20-1
CSANRAGTDTQYF
TGCAGTGCCAATAGGGCAGGCACAGATACGCAGTATTTT
>NA|TRBJ2-2|TRBD1|TRBV9
CASSSRDRGLVF
TGTGCCAGCAGCTCCCGGGACAGGGGGCTCGTTTTT
>many|TRBJ1-1|TRBD1|TRBV7-2
CASSFGQEPYQAFF
TGTGCCAGCAGCTTCGGACAGGAGCCCTACCAAGCTTTCTTT
>many|TRBJ2-7|NA|TRBV2
CASSLFTYEQYF
TGTGCCAGCAGTTTATTTACCTACGAGCAGTACTTC
>few|TRBJ2-7|NA|TRBV6-9
CASSYDLSYGDGYEQYF
TGTGCCAGCAGTTACGACCTCAGCTATGGGGACGGCTACGAGCAGTACTTC
>few|TRBJ2-2|TRBD1|TRBV2
CASSRQGAIGGELFF
TGTGCCAGCAGCCGACAGGGGGCAATCGGCGGGGAGCTGTTTTTT
>NA|TRBJ2-3|TRBD2|TRBV5-1
CASRWASGITDTQYF
TGCGCCAGCAGATGGGCTAGCGGAATCACAGATACGCAGTATTTT
>many|TRBJ2-7|NA|TRBV20-1
CSATDRNEQYF
TGCAGTGCAACCGACCGAAACGAGCAGTACTTC
>NA|TRBJ1-6|NA|TRBV18
CASSPQPTPSPLHF
TGTGCCAGCTCACCACAACCGACTCCTTCACCCCTCCACTTT
>NA|TRBJ1-5|TRBD1|TRBV2
CAGSQGQGAQPQHF
TGTGCCGGCAGTCAGGGACAGGGGGCTCAGCCCCAGCATTTT
>many|TRBJ2-1|NA|TRBV27
CASSLVSRVNEQFF
TGTGCCAGCAGTTTAGTCTCCAGGGTAAATGAGCAGTTCTTC
>few|TRBJ2-2|NA|TRBV5-1
CASSWGRGVNTGELFF
TGCGCCAGCAGCTGGGGTCGTGGCGTGAACACCGGGGAGCTGTTTTTT
>many|TRBJ2-7|NA|TRBV7-2
CASSLDGGGYEQYF
TGTGCCAGCAGCTTAGACGGGGGTGGCTACGAGCAGTACTTC
>NA|TRBJ2-2|TRBD2|TRBV5-1
CASSFTSGKNTGELFF
TGCGCCAGCAGCTTCACTAGCGGGAAAAACACCGGGGAGCTGTTTTTT
>many|TRBJ2-3|NA|TRBV2
CASGWRAGALDTQYF
TGTGCCAGCGGTTGGAGGGCGGGGGCGTTAGATACGCAGTATTTT
>many|TRBJ1-1|NA|TRBV6-5
CASSYGAKNTEAFF
TGTGCCAGCAGTTACGGGGCCAAGAACACTGAAGCTTTCTTT
>many|TRBJ2-5|NA|TRBV29-1
CSVDIWGTQETQYF
TGCAGCGTCGACATTTGGGGGACCCAAGAGACCCAGTACTTC
>many|TRBJ2-1|NA|TRBV28
CASSFGYNEQFF
TGTGCCAGCAGTTTTGGCTACAATGAGCAGTTCTTC
>NA|TRBJ2-1|TRBD2|TRBV20-1
CSAKRTSGIYNEQFF
TGCAGTGCTAAGAGGACTAGCGGGATATACAATGAGCAGTTCTTC
>many|TRBJ2-3|TRBD2|TRBV28
CASTLEGGLAVTDTQYF
TGTGCCAGCACCCTAGAAGGGGGACTAGCGGTCACAGATACGCAGTATTTT
>many|TRBJ2-7|NA|TRBV30
CAWSRLVGDEQYF
TGTGCCTGGAGCCGACTCGTAGGCGACGAGCAGTACTTC
>few|TRBJ1-4|NA|TRBV2
CASTRDTNEKLFF
TGTGCCAGCACGCGGGACACTAATGAAAAACTGTTTTTT